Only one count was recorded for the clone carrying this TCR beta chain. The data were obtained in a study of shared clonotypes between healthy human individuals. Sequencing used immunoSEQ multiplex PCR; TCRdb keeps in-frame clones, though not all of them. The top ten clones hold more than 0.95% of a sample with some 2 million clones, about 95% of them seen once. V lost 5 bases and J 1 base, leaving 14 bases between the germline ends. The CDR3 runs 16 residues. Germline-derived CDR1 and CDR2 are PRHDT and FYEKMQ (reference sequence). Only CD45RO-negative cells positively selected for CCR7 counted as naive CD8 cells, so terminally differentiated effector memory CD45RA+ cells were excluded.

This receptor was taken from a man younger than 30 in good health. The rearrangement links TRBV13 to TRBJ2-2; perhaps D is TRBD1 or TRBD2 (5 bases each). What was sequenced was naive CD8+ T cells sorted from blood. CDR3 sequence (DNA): TGTGCCAGCAGCACAACCGGGACGGTGAACACCGGGGAGCTGTTTTTT. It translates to CASSTTGTVNTGELFF. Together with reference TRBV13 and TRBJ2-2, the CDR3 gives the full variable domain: AAGVIQSPRHLIKEKRETATLKCYPIPRHDTVYWYQQGPGQDPQFLISFYEKMQSDKGSIPDRFSAQQFSDYHSELNMSSLELGDSALYFCASSTTGTVNTGELFFGEGSRLTVL.